Listed below are T cell receptor beta chains from one sample, sequenced in a study of blood T cells in healthy people across ages. TCRdb re-called the 5' RACE reads with MiXCR, one entry per CDR3 protein. The sample has about 620,000 distinct CDR3 sequences, roughly 21% seen once; the top ten hold 3.6%. The sample taken for sequencing was blood. These receptors originate from a man aged 65 to 85 in good health. Each CDR3 is given with its conserved first and last residue. The D gene is left open where the match is weak. Clone size is not always given. Where it is, it says once, few, many or a class for expanded clones.

>TRBV24-1|.|TRBJ2-3|.
TGTGCCACCAGTGAAGAGGTTTGGTCAGATACGCAGTATTTT
CATSEEVWSDTQYF
>TRBV28|many|TRBJ2-5|TRBD2
TGTGCCGGCTCAGCGGGGCAAGAGACCCAGTACTTC
CAGSAGQETQYF
>TRBV7-2|.|TRBJ2-1|.
TGTGCCAGCAGCTTAGCGCGACTAGACTCCTACAATGAGCAGTTCTTC
CASSLARLDSYNEQFF
>TRBV4-3|few|TRBJ2-3|TRBD1
TGCGCCAGCAGCCAAGCGGACAGGGGGAAAGATACGCAGTATTTT
CASSQADRGKDTQYF
>TRBV29-1|many|TRBJ2-7|TRBD1
TGCAGCGTGACAGGGGGCTACGAGCAGTACTTC
CSVTGGYEQYF
>TRBV6-5|few|TRBJ2-1|.
TGTGCCAGCAGTTACTCGATTCAGGGTGCGGGTGAGCAGTTCTTC
CASSYSIQGAGEQFF
>TRBV14|.|TRBJ1-4|.
TGTGCCAGCAGCCGCCCGGGACAAGAGCCCGGAAAACTGTTTTTT
CASSRPGQEPGKLFF
>TRBV10-3|few|TRBJ2-7|.
TGTGCCATCAAAGCGGACGGTTCCTACGAGCAGTACTTC
CAIKADGSYEQYF
>TRBV18|.|TRBJ2-1|.
TGTGCCAGCTCACCCCAGACCGGGACAGAGCAGTTCTTC
CASSPQTGTEQFF
>TRBV6-2/TRBV6-3|many|TRBJ2-3|TRBD2
TGTGCCAGCAGAGGACTAGCGGGGAGTGAGTCCCACACAGATACGCAGTATTTT
CASRGLAGSESHTDTQYF
>TRBV5-1|few|TRBJ2-2|.
TGCGCCAGCAGCTTGGAAAGACGCCAGGGGTTCGCCGGGGAGCTGTTTTTT
CASSLERRQGFAGELFF
>TRBV19|once|TRBJ1-1|.
TGTGCCAGTAGTATGAGGGGCCGTGGGACTGAAGCTTTCTTT
CASSMRGRGTEAFF
>TRBV29-1|few|TRBJ1-2|.
TGCAGCGTTGAAGAACAGGACGGTGGCTACACCTTC
CSVEEQDGGYTF
>TRBV12-5|.|TRBJ2-5|TRBD1
TGTGCTAGTGGACCCGGGACAGGGGTTGGTGAGACCCAGTACTTC
CASGPGTGVGETQYF
>TRBV4-3|many|TRBJ2-1|.
TGCGCCAGCAGCCAAGTTTCTAATACAGGTTCCTACAATGAGCAGTTCTTC
CASSQVSNTGSYNEQFF
>TRBV20-1|.|TRBJ2-5|TRBD1
TGCAGTGCCCAGGGACAGGGGGTAGGAAAAGAGACCCAGTACTTC
CSAQGQGVGKETQYF
>TRBV29-1|few|TRBJ2-1|TRBD2
TGCTGCGTCTCGGGGGGGAGTGGAGAGCAGTTCTTC
CCVSGGSGEQFF
>TRBV20-1|few|TRBJ2-1|.
TGCAGTGCTAAACCCCGGGGTTTGGTTCAGAATGAGCAGTTCTTC
CSAKPRGLVQNEQFF
>TRBV2|.|TRBJ2-7|.
TGTGCCAGCAGCGCGGGACCACCCACCTACGAGCAGTACTTC
CASSAGPPTYEQYF
>TRBV13|.|TRBJ2-7|.
TGTGCCAGCAGCTTAGACGGGAGTGGGTACGAGCAGTACTTC
CASSLDGSGYEQYF
>TRBV5-1|few|TRBJ1-4|TRBD1
TGCGCCAGCAGCGGAGGAGGGACAGGGTCTGAAAAACTGTTTTTT
CASSGGGTGSEKLFF
>TRBV25-1|few|TRBJ2-2|.
TGTGCCAGCAGTGCCAAAGACAGGTCCCCAAACACCGGGGAGCTGTTTTTT
CASSAKDRSPNTGELFF
>TRBV6-5|few|TRBJ1-2|.
TGTGCCAGCAGTTACTTGGAAGGGTATGGCTACACCTTC
CASSYLEGYGYTF
>TRBV5-6|.|TRBJ1-5|.
TGTGCCAGCAGCTTGTCGGGCCGTCAGCCCCAGCATTTT
CASSLSGRQPQHF
>TRBV2|few|TRBJ1-4|.
TGTGCCAGCACCGGAAGGACAGCTCTTAATGAAAAACTGTTTTTT
CASTGRTALNEKLFF
>TRBV7-6|.|TRBJ2-1|TRBD2
TGTGCCAGCAGCTCATTAGCGGGAGGTCGCTCCTACAATGAGCAGTTCTTC
CASSSLAGGRSYNEQFF
>TRBV20-1|.|TRBJ2-4|.
TGCAGTGCTAGTGCGGTTAGTGGGGGTTCGGACATTCAGTACTTC
CSASAVSGGSDIQYF
>TRBV5-5|few|TRBJ2-2|.
TGTGCCAGCAGCTTCTCCCCGGGGAGGAACACCGGGGAGCTGTTTTTT
CASSFSPGRNTGELFF
>TRBV20-1|.|TRBJ2-5|.
TGCAGTGCCCCGGGACCTCAAGAGACCCAGTACTTC
CSAPGPQETQYF
>TRBV4-3|.|TRBJ1-4|.
TGCGCCAGCAGCCAAGGAGGAGGAGGAAAACTGTTTTTT
CASSQGGGGKLFF
>TRBV6-5|.|TRBJ1-6|.
TGTGCCAGCAGGGCGACAGGCTATAATTCACCCCTCCACTTT
CASRATGYNSPLHF
>TRBV10-3|.|TRBJ2-7|.
TGTGCCATCGCGTCAAGTGGCGGTTCCTACGAGCAGTACTTC
CAIASSGGSYEQYF
>TRBV7-9|.|TRBJ2-5|.
TGTGCCAGCAGCTTAAGTTCAACTAGCAAAGAGACCCAGTACTTC
CASSLSSTSKETQYF
>TRBV5-1|many|TRBJ1-2|.
TGCGCCAGCAGCTTGGAAGCGGACTATGGCTACACCTTC
CASSLEADYGYTF
>TRBV20-1|.|TRBJ2-1|TRBD2
TGCAGTGCTTATCAGCGGGAGTGGAATGAGCAGTTCTTC
CSAYQREWNEQFF
>TRBV2|few|TRBJ2-5|.
TGTGCCAGCAGTCCCCGACGGAACGAAGAGACCCAGTACTTC
CASSPRRNEETQYF
>TRBV6-1|.|TRBJ2-7|TRBD2
TGTGCCAGCAGTGAGGGACTAGCGGGAGTACACGAGCAGTACTTC
CASSEGLAGVHEQYF
>TRBV4-1|.|TRBJ2-5|TRBD2
TGCGCCACCAGACGGAGCGGGGGGAACCAAGAGACCCAGTACTTC
CATRRSGGNQETQYF
>TRBV11-1|.|TRBJ2-1|TRBD2
TGTGCCAGCAGCCCAAGACTAGCGGGCGAGTACAATGAGCAGTTCTTC
CASSPRLAGEYNEQFF
>TRBV14|few|TRBJ2-1|TRBD2
TGTGCCAGCAGCCAAGCGGTCGGGAGGAACAATGAGCAGTTCTTC
CASSQAVGRNNEQFF
>TRBV27|.|TRBJ1-2|TRBD1
TGTGCCAGCAGGGGACAGGGGGCGGATGGCTACACCTTC
CASRGQGADGYTF
>TRBV7-9|few|TRBJ2-7|TRBD2
TGTGCCAGCAGCCCCATCGGGACTAGCGGAACCTACGAGCAGTACTTC
CASSPIGTSGTYEQYF
>TRBV5-1|.|TRBJ1-1|.
TGCGCCAGCCGGAACCGAAACACTGAAGCTTTCTTT
CASRNRNTEAFF
>TRBV20-1|.|TRBJ2-7|TRBD1
TGCAGTGCGGGGCAGGGGGTGCGAGAGCAGTACTTC
CSAGQGVREQYF
>TRBV11-2|.|TRBJ2-5|TRBD2
TGTGCCAGCAGAAAGACTAGCGGGCAAGAGACCCAGTACTTC
CASRKTSGQETQYF
>TRBV14|.|TRBJ2-1|.
TGTGCCAGCAGCGGCAGCCTCTACAATGAGCAGTTCTTC
CASSGSLYNEQFF
>TRBV7-2|few|TRBJ2-5|TRBD1
TGTGCCAGCACCCTGAGGCAGGGGGACGAGACCCAGTACTTC
CASTLRQGDETQYF
>TRBV6-5|few|TRBJ2-1|TRBD2
TGTGCCAGCAGTTCCCCGACTAGCGGGTACAATGAGCAGTTCTTC
CASSSPTSGYNEQFF
>TRBV5-1|few|TRBJ1-5|.
TGCGCCAGCAGCTTGGGACCGGAGGGTTATCAGCCCCAGCATTTT
CASSLGPEGYQPQHF
>TRBV6-5|few|TRBJ2-3|.
TGTGCCAGCAGTTACTCGGGGGTGCGGACAGATACGCAGTATTTT
CASSYSGVRTDTQYF
>TRBV20-1|few|TRBJ2-7|TRBD2
TGCAGTGCTAGCCCGGGACTAGGGGGGTACGAGCAGTACTTC
CSASPGLGGYEQYF
>TRBV3-1|.|TRBJ2-5|.
TGTGCCAGCAGCCAAGTAGTGGGGAGGCAGACCCAGTACTTC
CASSQVVGRQTQYF
>TRBV28|.|TRBJ1-3|.
TGTGCCAGCAGTTTGCGGTCGGTCTCTGGAAACACCATATATTTT
CASSLRSVSGNTIYF